This T cell receptor (beta chain) was observed in a study of Graves' ophthalmopathy and Graves' hyperthyroidism. The germline V gene encodes CDR1 KGHDR and CDR2 SFDVKD. The CDR3 is 11 residues long. Between the trimmed V and J ends, which lost 3 bases and 5 bases, there was a span of 3 bases. This clonotype was counted ten times or more. Just one base apart from a much larger clone, this may be a read error. The authors amplified TCR beta CDR3 regions from RNA transcripts. Second-round multiplex PCR followed a first-round RT-PCR using HTBI primers. TCRdb fed the multiplex PCR reads into MiXCR, producing one record per CDR3 protein. This table holds hundreds of thousands of distinct CDR3 sequences, under 25% found once. Certain patients, namely those with other autoimmune diseases, uncontrolled infections, pregnancy or lactation, were excluded.

The sequencing sample was made of peripheral blood. The chain combines TRBV24-1 with TRBJ1-2; D unresolved. The clonotype originates from a woman between 18 and 30 years old with stable Graves' hyperthyroidism. DNA of the CDR3: TGTGCCACCAGTGATGAGTATGGCTACACCTTC. Its protein is CATSDEYGYTF.